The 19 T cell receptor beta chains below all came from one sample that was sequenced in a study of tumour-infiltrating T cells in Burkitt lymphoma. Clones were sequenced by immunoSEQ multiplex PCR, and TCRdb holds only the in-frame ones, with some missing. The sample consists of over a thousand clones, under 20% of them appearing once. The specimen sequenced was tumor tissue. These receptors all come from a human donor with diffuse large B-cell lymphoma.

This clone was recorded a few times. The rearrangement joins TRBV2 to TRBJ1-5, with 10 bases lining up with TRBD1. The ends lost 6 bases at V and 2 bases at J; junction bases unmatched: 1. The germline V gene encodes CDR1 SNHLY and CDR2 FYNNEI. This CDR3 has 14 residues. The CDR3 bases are TGTGCCAGCAGCGGGACAGGGGGCAATCAGCCCCAGCATTTT. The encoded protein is CASSGTGGNQPQHF.

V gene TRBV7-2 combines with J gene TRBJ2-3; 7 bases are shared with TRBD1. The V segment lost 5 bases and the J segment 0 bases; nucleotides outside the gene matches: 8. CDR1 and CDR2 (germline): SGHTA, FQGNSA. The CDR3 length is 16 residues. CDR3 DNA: TGTGCCAGCAGCCCGCGACAGGGTGGAAGCACAGATACGCAGTATTTT. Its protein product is CASSPRQGGSTDTQYF.

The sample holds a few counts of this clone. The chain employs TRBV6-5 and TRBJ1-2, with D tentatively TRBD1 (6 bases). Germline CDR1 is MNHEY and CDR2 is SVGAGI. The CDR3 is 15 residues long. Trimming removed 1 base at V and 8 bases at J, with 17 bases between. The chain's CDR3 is CASSYLPGGGSGYTF. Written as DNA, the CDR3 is TGTGCCAGCAGTTACTTACCCGGAGGGGGAAGCGGCTACACCTTC.

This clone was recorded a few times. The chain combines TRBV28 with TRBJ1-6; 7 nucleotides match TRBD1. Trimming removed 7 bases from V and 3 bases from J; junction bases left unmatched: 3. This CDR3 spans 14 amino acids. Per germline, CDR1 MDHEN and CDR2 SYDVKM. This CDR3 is CASKTGDYNSPLHF. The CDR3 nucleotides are TGTGCCAGCAAAACAGGGGACTATAATTCACCCCTCCACTTT.

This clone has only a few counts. The CDR3 spells CAASAMNTEAFF. The CDR3, as DNA: TGTGCCGCGTCCGCAATGAACACTGAAGCTTTCTTT. The J gene is TRBJ1-1, the V gene TRBV6-5; the D is unclear. This CDR3 spans 12 amino acids. V lost 11 bases and J lost 0, with 10 bases in between. The V gene's germline CDR1 is MNHEY and CDR2 SVGAGI.

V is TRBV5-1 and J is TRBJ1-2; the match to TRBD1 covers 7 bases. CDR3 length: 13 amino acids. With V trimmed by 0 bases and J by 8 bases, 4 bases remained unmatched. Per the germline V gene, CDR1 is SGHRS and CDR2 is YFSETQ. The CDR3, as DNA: TGCGCCAGCAGCTTGGAAACAGGGGAAGGCTACACCTTC. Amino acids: CASSLETGEGYTF.

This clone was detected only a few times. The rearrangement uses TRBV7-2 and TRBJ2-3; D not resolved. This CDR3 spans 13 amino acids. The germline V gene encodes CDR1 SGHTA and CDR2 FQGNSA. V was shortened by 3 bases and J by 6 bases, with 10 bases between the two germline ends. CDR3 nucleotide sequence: TGTGCCAGCAGCTTGGCGGTCAGGGATACGCAGTATTTT. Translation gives CASSLAVRDTQYF.

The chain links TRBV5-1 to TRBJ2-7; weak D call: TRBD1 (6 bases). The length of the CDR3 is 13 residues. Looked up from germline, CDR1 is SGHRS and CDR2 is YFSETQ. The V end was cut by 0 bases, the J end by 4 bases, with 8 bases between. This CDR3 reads CASSLAGQYEQYF. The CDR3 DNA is TGCGCCAGCAGCTTGGCGGGACAATACGAGCAGTACTTC. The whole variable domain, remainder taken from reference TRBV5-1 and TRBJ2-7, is KAGVTQTPRYLIKTRGQQVTLSCSPISGHRSVSWYQQTPGQGLQFLFEYFSETQRNKGNFPGRFSGRQFSNSRSEMNVSTLELGDSALYLCASSLAGQYEQYFGPGTRLTVT.

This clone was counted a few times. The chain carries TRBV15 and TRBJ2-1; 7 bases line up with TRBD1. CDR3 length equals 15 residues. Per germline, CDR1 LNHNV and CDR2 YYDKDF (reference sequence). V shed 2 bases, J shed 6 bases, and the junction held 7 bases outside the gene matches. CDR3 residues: CATSRRTGEFNEQFF. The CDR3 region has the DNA TGTGCCACCAGCAGACGGACAGGTGAATTCAATGAGCAGTTCTTC.

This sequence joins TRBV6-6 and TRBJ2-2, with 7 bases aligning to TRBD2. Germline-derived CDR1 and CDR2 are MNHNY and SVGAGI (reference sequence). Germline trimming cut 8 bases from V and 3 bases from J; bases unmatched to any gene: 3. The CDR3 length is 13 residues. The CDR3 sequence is CASGRDHTGELFF. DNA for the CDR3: TGTGCCAGCGGGAGGGATCACACCGGGGAGCTGTTTTTT.

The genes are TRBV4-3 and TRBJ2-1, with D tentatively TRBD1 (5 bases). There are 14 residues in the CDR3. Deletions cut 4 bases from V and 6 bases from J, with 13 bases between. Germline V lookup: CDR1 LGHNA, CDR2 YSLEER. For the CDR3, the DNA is TGCGCCAGCAGCCCACAGGTCTCCCTCAATGAGCAGTTCTTC. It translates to CASSPQVSLNEQFF.

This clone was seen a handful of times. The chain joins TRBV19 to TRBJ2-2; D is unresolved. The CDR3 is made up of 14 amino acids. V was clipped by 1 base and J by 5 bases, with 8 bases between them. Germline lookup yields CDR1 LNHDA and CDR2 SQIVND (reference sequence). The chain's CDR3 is CASSIGSGTGELFF. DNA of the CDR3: TGTGCCAGTAGTATAGGGAGTGGAACCGGGGAGCTGTTTTTT.

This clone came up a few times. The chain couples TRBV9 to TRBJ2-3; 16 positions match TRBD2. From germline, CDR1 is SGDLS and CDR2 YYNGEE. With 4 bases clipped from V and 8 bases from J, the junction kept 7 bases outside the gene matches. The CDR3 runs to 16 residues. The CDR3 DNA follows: TGTGCCAGCAGCCCTCAGGGACTAGCGGGGGGGGGTACGCAGTATTTT. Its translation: CASSPQGLAGGGTQYF.

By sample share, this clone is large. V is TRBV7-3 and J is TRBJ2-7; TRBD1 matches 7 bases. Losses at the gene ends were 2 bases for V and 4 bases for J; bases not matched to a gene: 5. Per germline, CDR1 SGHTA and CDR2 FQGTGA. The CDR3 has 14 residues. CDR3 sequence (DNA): TGTGCCAGCAGCTTATTAGGCAGGGGGTACGAGCAGTACTTC. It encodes CASSLLGRGYEQYF.

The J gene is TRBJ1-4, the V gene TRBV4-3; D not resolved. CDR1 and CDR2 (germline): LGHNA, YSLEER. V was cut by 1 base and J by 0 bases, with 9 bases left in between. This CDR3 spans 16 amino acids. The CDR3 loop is CASSQGVRATNEKLFF. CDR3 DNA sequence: TGCGCCAGCAGCCAAGGGGTGAGAGCAACTAATGAAAAACTGTTTTTT.

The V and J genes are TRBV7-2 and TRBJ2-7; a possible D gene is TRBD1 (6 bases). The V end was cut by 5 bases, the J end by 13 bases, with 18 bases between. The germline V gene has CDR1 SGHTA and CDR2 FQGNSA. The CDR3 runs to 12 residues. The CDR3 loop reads CASSPGVTPPYF. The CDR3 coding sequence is TGTGCCAGCAGCCCAGGGGTTACCCCCCCCTACTTC. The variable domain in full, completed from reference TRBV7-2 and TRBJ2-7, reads GAGVSQSPSNKVTEKGKDVELRCDPISGHTALYWYRQSLGQGLEFLIYFQGNSAPDKSGLPSDRFSAERTGGSVSTLTIQRTQQEDSAVYLCASSPGVTPPYFGPGTRLTVT.

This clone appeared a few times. CDR3 protein: CASSFRLQGNTEAFF. CDR3 nucleotides: TGTGCCAGCAGCTTTCGATTACAGGGGAACACTGAAGCTTTCTTT. The V and J genes are TRBV7-8 and TRBJ1-1, with D possibly being TRBD1 (6 bases). The CDR3 sequence is 15 residues long. Trimming took off 3 bases at V and 1 base at J, with 12 bases between the two ends. CDR1 and CDR2 (germline): SGHVS, FQNEAQ.

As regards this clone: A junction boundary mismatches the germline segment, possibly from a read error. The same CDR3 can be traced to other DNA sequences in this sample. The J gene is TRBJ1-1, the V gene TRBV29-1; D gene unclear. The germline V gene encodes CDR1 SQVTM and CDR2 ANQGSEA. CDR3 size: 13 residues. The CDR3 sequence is CSVEAVLNTEAFF. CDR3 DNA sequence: TGTAGCGTTGAAGCAGTCTTGAACACTGAAGCTTTCTTT.

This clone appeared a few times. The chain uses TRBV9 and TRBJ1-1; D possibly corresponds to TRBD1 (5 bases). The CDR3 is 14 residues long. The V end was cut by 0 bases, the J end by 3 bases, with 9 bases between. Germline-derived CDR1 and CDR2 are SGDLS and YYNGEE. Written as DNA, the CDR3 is TGTGCCAGCAGCGTAGTGGGGGGACACACTGAAGCTTTCTTT. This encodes CASSVVGGHTEAFF.